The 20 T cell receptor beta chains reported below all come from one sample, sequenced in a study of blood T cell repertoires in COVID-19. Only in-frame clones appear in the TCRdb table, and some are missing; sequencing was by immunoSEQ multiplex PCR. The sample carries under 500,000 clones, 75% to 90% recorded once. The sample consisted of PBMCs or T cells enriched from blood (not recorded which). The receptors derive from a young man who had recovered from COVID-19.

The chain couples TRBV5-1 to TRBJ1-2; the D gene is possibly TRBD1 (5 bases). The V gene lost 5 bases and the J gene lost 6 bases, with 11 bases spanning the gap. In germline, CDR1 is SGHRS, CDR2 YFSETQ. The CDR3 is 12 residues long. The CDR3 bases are TGCGCCAGCAGGTTCGGGGGAAATGGCTACACCTTC. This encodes CASRFGGNGYTF.

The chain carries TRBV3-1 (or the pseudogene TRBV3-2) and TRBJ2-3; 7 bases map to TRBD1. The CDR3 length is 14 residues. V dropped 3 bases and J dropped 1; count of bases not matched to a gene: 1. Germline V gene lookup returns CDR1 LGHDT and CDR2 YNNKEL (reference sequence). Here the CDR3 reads CASSHGQGTDTQYF. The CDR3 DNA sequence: TGTGCCAGCAGCCACGGACAGGGCACAGATACGCAGTATTTT.

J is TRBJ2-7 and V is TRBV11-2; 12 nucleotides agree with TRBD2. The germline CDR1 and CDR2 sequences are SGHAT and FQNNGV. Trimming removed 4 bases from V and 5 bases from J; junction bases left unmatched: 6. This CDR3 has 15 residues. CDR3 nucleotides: TGTGCCAGCAGCTCCCCTAGCGGGAGGGCCCACGAGCAGTACTTC. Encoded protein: CASSSPSGRAHEQYF. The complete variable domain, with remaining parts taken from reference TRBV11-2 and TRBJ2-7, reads EAGVAQSPRYKIIEKRQSVAFWCNPISGHATLYWYQQILGQGPKLLIQFQNNGVVDDSQLPKDRFSAERLKGVDSTLKIQPAKLEDSAVYLCASSSPSGRAHEQYFGPGTRLTVT.

CDR3 sequence reads: CASSSLGLAESYEQYF. DNA of the CDR3: TGTGCCAGCAGTTCCCTCGGACTAGCGGAGTCCTACGAGCAGTACTTC. This chain joins TRBV27 and TRBJ2-7; the match to TRBD2 covers 10 bases. The V and J ends lost 4 bases and 1 base, in that order; junction bases with no gene match: 7. The CDR3 is 16 residues long. Germline V gene lookup returns CDR1 MNHEY and CDR2 SMNVEV (reference sequence).

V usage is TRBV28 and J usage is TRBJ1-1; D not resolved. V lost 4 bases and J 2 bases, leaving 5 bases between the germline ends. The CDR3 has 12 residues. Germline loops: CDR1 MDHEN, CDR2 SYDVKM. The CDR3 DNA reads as TGTGCCAGCAGTTCCTCCAACACTGAAGCTTTCTTT. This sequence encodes CASSSSNTEAFF.

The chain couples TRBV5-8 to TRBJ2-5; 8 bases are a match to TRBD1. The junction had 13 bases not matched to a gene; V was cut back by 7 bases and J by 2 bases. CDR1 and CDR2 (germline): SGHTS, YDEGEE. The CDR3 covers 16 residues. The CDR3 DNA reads TGTGCCAGCCAAGATTACAGGGGGGCTTTTCAAGAGACCCAGTACTTC. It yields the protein CASQDYRGAFQETQYF.

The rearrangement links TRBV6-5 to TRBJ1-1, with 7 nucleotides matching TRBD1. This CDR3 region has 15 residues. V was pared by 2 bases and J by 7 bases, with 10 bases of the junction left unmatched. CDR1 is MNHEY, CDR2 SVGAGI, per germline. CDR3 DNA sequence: TGTGCCAGCAGTTACCAGACGGCAGGGGGGTTTGAAGCTTTCTTT. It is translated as CASSYQTAGGFEAFF.

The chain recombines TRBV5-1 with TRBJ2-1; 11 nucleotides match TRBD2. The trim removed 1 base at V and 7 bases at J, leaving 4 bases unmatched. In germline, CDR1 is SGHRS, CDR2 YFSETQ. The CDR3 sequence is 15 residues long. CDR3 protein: CASSLPLAGVNEQFF. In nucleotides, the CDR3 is TGCGCCAGCAGCTTGCCACTAGCGGGAGTAAATGAGCAGTTCTTC.

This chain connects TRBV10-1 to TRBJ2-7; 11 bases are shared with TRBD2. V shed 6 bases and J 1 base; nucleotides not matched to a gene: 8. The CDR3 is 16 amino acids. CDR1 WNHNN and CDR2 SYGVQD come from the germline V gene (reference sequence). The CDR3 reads CASSSQGLADSYEQYF. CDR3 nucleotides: TGCGCCAGCAGCTCACAGGGACTAGCGGATTCCTACGAGCAGTACTTC.

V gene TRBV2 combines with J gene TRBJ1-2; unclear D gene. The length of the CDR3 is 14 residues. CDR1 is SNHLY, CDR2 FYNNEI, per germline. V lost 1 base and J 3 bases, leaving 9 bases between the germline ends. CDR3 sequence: CASSEGEFDYGYTF. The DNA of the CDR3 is TGTGCCAGCAGTGAAGGCGAGTTCGACTATGGCTACACCTTC.

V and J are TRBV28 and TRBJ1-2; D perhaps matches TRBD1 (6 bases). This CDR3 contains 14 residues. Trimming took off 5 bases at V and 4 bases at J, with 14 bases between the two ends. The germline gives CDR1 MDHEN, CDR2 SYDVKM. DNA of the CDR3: TGTGCCAGCAGTACACCGGGACACCGCTATGGCTACACCTTC. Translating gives CASSTPGHRYGYTF.

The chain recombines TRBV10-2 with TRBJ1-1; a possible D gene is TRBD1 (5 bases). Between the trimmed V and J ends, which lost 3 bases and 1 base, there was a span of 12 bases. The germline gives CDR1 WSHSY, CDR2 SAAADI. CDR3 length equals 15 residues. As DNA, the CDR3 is TGCGCCAGCAGTGACCCAACGACAGCGAACACTGAAGCTTTCTTT. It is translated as CASSDPTTANTEAFF.

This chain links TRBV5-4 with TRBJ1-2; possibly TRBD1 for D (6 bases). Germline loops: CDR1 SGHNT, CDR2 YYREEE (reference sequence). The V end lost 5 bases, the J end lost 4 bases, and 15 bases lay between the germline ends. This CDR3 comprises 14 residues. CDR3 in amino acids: CASRPSTGAYGYTF. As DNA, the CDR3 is TGTGCCAGCAGGCCCTCGACAGGAGCCTATGGCTACACCTTC. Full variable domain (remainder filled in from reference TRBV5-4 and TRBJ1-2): ETGVTQSPTHLIKTRGQQVTLRCSSQSGHNTVSWYQQALGQGPQFIFQYYREEENGRGNFPPRFSGLQFPNYSSELNVNALELDDSALYLCASRPSTGAYGYTFGSGTRLTVV.

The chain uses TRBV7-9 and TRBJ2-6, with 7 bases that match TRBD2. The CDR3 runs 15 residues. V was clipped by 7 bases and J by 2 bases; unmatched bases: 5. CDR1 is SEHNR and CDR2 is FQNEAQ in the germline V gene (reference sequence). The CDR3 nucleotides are TGTGCCAGCAACCTTGGGGGGGCTGGGGCCAACGTCCTGACTTTC. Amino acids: CASNLGGAGANVLTF.

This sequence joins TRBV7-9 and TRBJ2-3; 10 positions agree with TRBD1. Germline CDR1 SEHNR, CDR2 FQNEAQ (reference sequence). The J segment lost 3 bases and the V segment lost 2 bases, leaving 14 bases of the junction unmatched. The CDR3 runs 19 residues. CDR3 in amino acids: CASSLRRPGTGASTDTQYF. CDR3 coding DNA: TGTGCCAGCAGCTTACGCCGTCCCGGGACAGGGGCCTCGACAGATACGCAGTATTTT.

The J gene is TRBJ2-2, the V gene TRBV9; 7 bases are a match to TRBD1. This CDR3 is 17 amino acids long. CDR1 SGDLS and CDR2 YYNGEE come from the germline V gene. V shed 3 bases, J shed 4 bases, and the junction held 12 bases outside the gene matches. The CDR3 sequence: CASSALTTGNPTGELFF. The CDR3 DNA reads TGTGCCAGCAGCGCCCTAACGACAGGGAACCCCACCGGGGAGCTGTTTTTT.

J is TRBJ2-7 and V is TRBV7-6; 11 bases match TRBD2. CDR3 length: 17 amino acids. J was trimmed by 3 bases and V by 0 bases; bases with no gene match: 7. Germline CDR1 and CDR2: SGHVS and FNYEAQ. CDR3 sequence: CASSLAITGTSGYEQYF. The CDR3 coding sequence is TGTGCCAGCAGCTTAGCTATAACCGGGACTAGCGGCTACGAGCAGTACTTC.

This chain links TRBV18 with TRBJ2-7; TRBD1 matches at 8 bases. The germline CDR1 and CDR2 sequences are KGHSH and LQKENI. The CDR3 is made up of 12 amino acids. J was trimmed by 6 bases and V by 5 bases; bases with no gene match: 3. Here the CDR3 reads CASSTGGREQYF. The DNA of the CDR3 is TGTGCCAGCTCAACAGGGGGGCGCGAGCAGTACTTC.

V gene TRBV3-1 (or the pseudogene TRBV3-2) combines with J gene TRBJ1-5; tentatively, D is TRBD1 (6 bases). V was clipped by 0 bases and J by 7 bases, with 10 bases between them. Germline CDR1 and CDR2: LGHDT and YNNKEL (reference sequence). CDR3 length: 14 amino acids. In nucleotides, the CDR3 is TGTGCCAGCAGCCAAGAAGGACAGTTGCAGCCCCAGCATTTT. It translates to CASSQEGQLQPQHF.

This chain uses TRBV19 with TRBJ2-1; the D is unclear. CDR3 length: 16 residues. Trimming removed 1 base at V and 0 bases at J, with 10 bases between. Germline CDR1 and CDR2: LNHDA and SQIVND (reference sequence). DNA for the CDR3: TGTGCCAGTAGTATAGCCCTGATGAGCTCCTACAATGAGCAGTTCTTC. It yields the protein CASSIALMSSYNEQFF.